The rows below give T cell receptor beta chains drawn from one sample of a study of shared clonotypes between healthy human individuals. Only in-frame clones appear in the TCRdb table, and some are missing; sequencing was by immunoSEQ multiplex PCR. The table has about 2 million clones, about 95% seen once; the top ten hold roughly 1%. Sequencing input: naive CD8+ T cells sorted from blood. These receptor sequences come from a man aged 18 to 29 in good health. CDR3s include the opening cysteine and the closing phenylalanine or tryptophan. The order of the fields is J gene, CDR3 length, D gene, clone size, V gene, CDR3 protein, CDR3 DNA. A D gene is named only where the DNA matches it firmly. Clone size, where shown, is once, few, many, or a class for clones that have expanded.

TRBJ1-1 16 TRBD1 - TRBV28 CASSSKRQGLDTEAFF TGTGCCAGCAGTTCGAAAAGACAGGGGTTGGACACTGAAGCTTTCTTT
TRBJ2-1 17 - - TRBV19 CASSTEAWGLRDNEQFF TGTGCCAGTAGTACCGAGGCGTGGGGCCTCCGAGACAATGAGCAGTTCTTC
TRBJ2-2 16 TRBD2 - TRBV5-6 CASSFFEAGGTGELFF TGTGCCAGCAGCTTCTTTGAAGCGGGGGGGACCGGGGAGCTGTTTTTT
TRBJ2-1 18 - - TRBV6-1 CASSGQAPSGAIHNEQFF TGTGCCAGCAGTGGACAGGCCCCCAGCGGGGCCATCCACAATGAGCAGTTCTTC
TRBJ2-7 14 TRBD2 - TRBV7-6 CASSFSGPAYEQYF TGTGCCAGCAGCTTTAGCGGGCCCGCCTACGAGCAGTACTTC
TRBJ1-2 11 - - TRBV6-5 CASGENYGYTF TGTGCCTCAGGAGAGAACTATGGCTACACCTTC
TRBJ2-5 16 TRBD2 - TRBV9 CASSAGGTGTKETQYF TGTGCCAGCAGCGCGGGAGGGACCGGGACCAAAGAGACCCAGTACTTC
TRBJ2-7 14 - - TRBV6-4 CASSDAITSREQYF TGTGCCAGCAGTGACGCAATCACTAGTCGCGAGCAGTACTTC
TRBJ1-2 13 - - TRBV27 CASSSKIDYGYTF TGTGCCAGCAGTTCAAAGATCGACTATGGCTACACCTTC
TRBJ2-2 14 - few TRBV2 CASRVYKDTGELFF TGTGCCAGCAGAGTTTATAAGGACACCGGGGAGCTGTTTTTT
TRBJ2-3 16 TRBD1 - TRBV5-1 CASSPGDRAMRDTQYF TGCGCCAGCAGCCCTGGCGACAGGGCCATGAGGGATACGCAGTATTTT
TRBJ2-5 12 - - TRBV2 CASSGMGETQYF TGTGCCAGCAGCGGGATGGGTGAGACCCAGTACTTC
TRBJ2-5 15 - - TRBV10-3 CAISESVRGRETQYF TGTGCCATCAGTGAGTCTGTCCGGGGGCGAGAGACCCAGTACTTC
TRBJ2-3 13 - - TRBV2 CASSDPGLATQYF TGTGCCAGCAGTGACCCCGGATTGGCTACGCAGTATTTT
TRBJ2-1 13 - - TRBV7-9 CASSLITGSDPFF TGTGCCAGCAGCTTAATTACCGGGTCAGACCCTTTCTTC
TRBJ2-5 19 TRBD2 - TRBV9 CASSVGLAGGPGYGETQYF TGTGCCAGCAGCGTAGGACTAGCGGGGGGGCCCGGGTACGGAGAGACCCAGTACTTC
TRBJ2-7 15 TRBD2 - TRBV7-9 CASSQVAGAMYEQYF TGTGCCAGCAGCCAGGTGGCGGGAGCCATGTACGAGCAGTACTTC
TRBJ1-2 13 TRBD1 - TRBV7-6 CAIAGQGAGGYTF TGTGCCATAGCGGGACAGGGGGCGGGCGGCTACACCTTC
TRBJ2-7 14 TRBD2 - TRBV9 CASSVRSGSYEQYF TGTGCCAGCAGCGTCCGTAGCGGGAGTTACGAGCAGTACTTC
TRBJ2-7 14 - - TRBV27 CASSLSGKAYEQYF TGTGCCAGCAGTTTATCAGGGAAGGCCTACGAGCAGTACTTC
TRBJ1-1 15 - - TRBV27 CASSFVMGVGTEAFF TGTGCCAGCAGTTTCGTCATGGGGGTCGGGACTGAAGCTTTCTTT
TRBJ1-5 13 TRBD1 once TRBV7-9 CASSGTGVQPQHF TGTGCCAGCAGTGGGACAGGGGTTCAGCCCCAGCATTTT
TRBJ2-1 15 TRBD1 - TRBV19 CASSIVPGQENEQFF TGTGCCAGTAGCATAGTCCCGGGACAGGAGAATGAGCAGTTCTTC
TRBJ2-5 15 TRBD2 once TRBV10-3 CAISESGLAGETQYF TGTGCCATCAGTGAGTCGGGACTAGCCGGGGAGACCCAGTACTTC
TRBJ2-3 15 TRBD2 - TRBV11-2 CASSLSGSSPDTQYF TGTGCCAGCAGTCTTAGCGGGAGTAGTCCAGATACGCAGTATTTT
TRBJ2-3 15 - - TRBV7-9 CASSPGGERTDTQYF TGTGCCAGCAGTCCGGGCGGGGAACGCACAGATACGCAGTATTTT
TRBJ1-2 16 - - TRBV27 CASSLAGQPFPYGYTF TGTGCCAGCAGTTTAGCAGGGCAGCCCTTTCCCTATGGCTACACCTTC
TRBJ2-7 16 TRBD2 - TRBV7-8 CASSLGPPAGWDEQYF TGTGCCAGCAGCTTAGGGCCCCCAGCGGGATGGGACGAGCAGTACTTC
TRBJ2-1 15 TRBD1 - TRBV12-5 CASGLVWGQGVEQFF TGTGCTAGTGGTTTGGTTTGGGGACAGGGCGTTGAGCAGTTCTTC
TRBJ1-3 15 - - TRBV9 CASSEKADSGNTIYF TGTGCCAGCAGCGAAAAGGCTGACTCTGGAAACACCATATATTTT
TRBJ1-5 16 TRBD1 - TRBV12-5 CASGLGGTGVNQPQHF TGTGCTAGTGGTTTGGGCGGGACAGGGGTAAATCAGCCCCAGCATTTT
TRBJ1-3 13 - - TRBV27 CASSLSSGNTIYF TGTGCCAGCAGTTTAAGCTCTGGAAACACCATATATTTT